One sample yielded the 16 T cell receptor beta chains listed below, sequenced in a study of CD8 T cell repertoires and HIV-1 epitope variants. Their antigen targets remain unknown. Sequencing was performed with immunoSEQ multiplex PCR; in TCRdb, only in-frame clones are kept and a portion is missing. The sample carries around 3,600 clones, roughly 74% recorded once. What was sequenced was cultured CD8+ T cells derived from PBMCs. Source of these receptors: a male donor with HIV.

The chain employs TRBV6-5 and TRBJ2-1; 13 positions agree with TRBD2. The CDR3 spans 15 residues. The ends lost 7 bases at V and 8 bases at J; junction bases unmatched: 8. The germline gives CDR1 MNHEY, CDR2 SVGAGI. The CDR3 region is CASTGLAGDGDEQFF. CDR3 bases: TGTGCCAGCACCGGACTAGCGGGAGATGGGGATGAGCAGTTCTTC.

This clone was picked up one time. V and J are TRBV11-2 and TRBJ2-1; D remains ambiguous. CDR3 length: 15 residues. V gave up 3 bases and J gave up 3 bases, with 12 bases separating them. Germline V gene sequence: CDR1 SGHAT, CDR2 FQNNGV. The CDR3 protein is CASSLESQVYNEQFF. The CDR3 region has the DNA TGTGCCAGCAGCTTGGAAAGTCAGGTCTACAATGAGCAGTTCTTC. Full variable domain (outside the CDR3, taken from reference TRBV11-2 and TRBJ2-1): EAGVAQSPRYKIIEKRQSVAFWCNPISGHATLYWYQQILGQGPKLLIQFQNNGVVDDSQLPKDRFSAERLKGVDSTLKIQPAKLEDSAVYLCASSLESQVYNEQFFGPGTRLTVL.

The chain uses TRBV6-4 and TRBJ2-1; 10 nucleotides align to TRBD2. Germline-derived CDR1 and CDR2 are MRHNA and SNTAGT. The V and J ends lost 3 bases and 6 bases, in that order; junction bases with no gene match: 2. This CDR3 has 14 amino acids. Here the CDR3 DNA reads TGTGCCAGCAGTGAAGCGGGGGGGCCCAATGAGCAGTTCTTC. Amino acid sequence: CASSEAGGPNEQFF.

V is TRBV19 and J is TRBJ2-4; D possibly corresponds to TRBD1 (6 bases). The germline V gene encodes CDR1 LNHDA and CDR2 SQIVND (reference sequence). The CDR3 loop spans 14 amino acids. V was clipped by 3 bases and J by 9 bases, with 15 bases between them. The CDR3, as DNA: TGTGCCAGTAGTATGACAGGCCGTCAGTCCATTCAGTACTTC. Protein sequence: CASSMTGRQSIQYF.

This clone was seen more than once but under ten times. The gene calls are TRBV28 and TRBJ2-1, with 7 bases that match TRBD1. Trimming at V came to 5 bases and at J to 9 bases, leaving 4 bases not matched to a gene. This CDR3 is 12 amino acids long. Germline-derived CDR1 and CDR2 are MDHEN and SYDVKM. The DNA of the CDR3 is TGTGCCAGCAGTCCAGGGGGAAGTGAGCAGTTCTTC. Translating gives CASSPGGSEQFF.

This clone has more than one count but fewer than ten. The chain recombines TRBV7-9 with TRBJ2-2; tentative D call: TRBD1 (6 bases). Trimming shortened V by 2 bases and J by 0 bases, and 7 bases separated the two germline ends. The CDR3 loop spans 15 amino acids. The germline V gene has CDR1 SEHNR and CDR2 FQNEAQ (reference sequence). In DNA, the CDR3 is TGTGCCAGCAGCTTACGGGACACGAACACCGGGGAGCTGTTTTTT. This encodes CASSLRDTNTGELFF.

The chain joins TRBV6-5 to TRBJ2-1; D is ambiguous. Per germline, CDR1 MNHEY and CDR2 SVGAGI. CDR3 size: 13 residues. V lost 6 bases, J lost 3 bases, and 9 bases lay in between. The CDR3 spells CASSYGRYNEQFF. CDR3 nucleotides: TGTGCCAGCAGCTATGGCCGCTACAATGAGCAGTTCTTC.

The rearrangement joins TRBV15 to TRBJ2-1; 11 positions match TRBD2. V lost 0 bases and J lost 0; bases outside the gene matches: 7. The CDR3 consists of 19 residues. Germline lookup yields CDR1 LNHNV and CDR2 YYDKDF (reference sequence). As DNA, the CDR3 is TGTGCCACCAGCAGAGATCGGCTAGCGGGGGGAAGCTCCTACAATGAGCAGTTCTTC. It translates to CATSRDRLAGGSSYNEQFF.

On this clone itself: Other DNA sequences of this sample code for an identical CDR3. The chain recombines TRBV7-9 with TRBJ1-6, with 8 bases fitting TRBD1. The CDR3 covers 16 residues. V shed 5 bases and J 2 bases; nucleotides not matched to a gene: 5. Per germline, CDR1 SEHNR and CDR2 FQNEAQ (reference sequence). The CDR3 here is CASSLDRVAYNSPLHF. The CDR3 DNA follows: TGTGCCAGCAGCCTGGACAGGGTAGCCTATAATTCACCCCTCCACTTT.

The rearrangement joins TRBV5-8 to TRBJ2-5, with 7 bases identical to TRBD1. Trimming at V came to 6 bases and at J to 5 bases, leaving 7 bases not matched to a gene. Germline CDR1 reads SGHTS; CDR2 reads YDEGEE. CDR3 length equals 13 residues. The CDR3 nucleotides read TGTGCCAGCAAAGACAGGGATATGGAGACCCAGTACTTC. Protein sequence: CASKDRDMETQYF. The whole variable domain, filled in from reference TRBV5-8 and TRBJ2-5, reads EAGVTQSPTHLIKTRGQQATLRCSPISGHTSVYWYQQALGLGLQFLLWYDEGEERNRGNFPPRFSGRQFPNYSSELNVNALELEDSALYLCASKDRDMETQYFGPGTRLLVL.

This rearrangement joins TRBV27 to TRBJ2-2; 10 bases are shared with TRBD2. The V segment lost 9 bases and the J segment 5 bases; nucleotides outside the gene matches: 6. The CDR3 sequence is 14 residues long. The germline CDR1 and CDR2 sequences are MNHEY and SMNVEV (reference sequence). The CDR3 spells CASEPSGRTGELFF. The CDR3 DNA sequence: TGTGCCAGTGAGCCTAGCGGGAGAACCGGGGAGCTGTTTTTT.

This clone has just one count. The chain recombines TRBV25-1 with TRBJ2-5, with a tentative D call TRBD2 (5 bases). The CDR3 is 12 residues long. V lost 3 bases and J lost 4, with 6 bases in between. From germline, CDR1 is MGHDK and CDR2 SYGVNS. CDR3 sequence: CASSEGAETQYF. The CDR3 bases are TGTGCCAGCAGTGAGGGAGCAGAGACCCAGTACTTC.

The rearrangement links TRBV6-1 to TRBJ1-1; perhaps TRBD1 as D (6 bases). Germline V gene sequence: CDR1 MNHNS, CDR2 SASEGT. This CDR3 is built from 13 residues. Trimming removed 5 bases from V and 10 bases from J, with 17 bases in between. This CDR3 is CASSQTGSVGAFF. The DNA for the CDR3 is TGTGCCAGCAGTCAAACAGGGTCCGTCGGAGCTTTCTTT.

This clone was seen only a few times. V usage is TRBV5-8 and J usage is TRBJ1-1; D may be TRBD1 (5 bases). The CDR3 length is 13 residues. V was shortened by 2 bases and J by 5 bases, with 10 bases between the two germline ends. Germline V gene lookup returns CDR1 SGHTS and CDR2 YDEGEE. In DNA form, the CDR3 reads TGTGCCAGCAGCTTAAGGGGAGGGACTGAAGCTTTCTTT. It yields the protein CASSLRGGTEAFF.

This sequence joins TRBV28 and TRBJ2-3; D unresolved. The germline V gene has CDR1 MDHEN and CDR2 SYDVKM. The CDR3 consists of 14 residues. The V end lost 3 bases, the J end lost 4 bases, and 11 bases lay between the germline ends. The CDR3 loop reads CASSFVETSDTQYF. The CDR3 nucleotides read TGTGCCAGCAGTTTTGTCGAAACTTCAGATACGCAGTATTTT. Full variable domain (remainder filled in from reference TRBV28 and TRBJ2-3): DVKVTQSSRYLVKRTGEKVFLECVQDMDHENMFWYRQDPGLGLRLIYFSYDVKMKEKGDIPEGYSVSREKKERFSLILESASTNQTSMYLCASSFVETSDTQYFGPGTRLTVL.

This chain uses TRBV5-5 with TRBJ1-4, with D tentatively TRBD1 (6 bases). In germline, CDR1 is SGHKS, CDR2 YYEKEE (reference sequence). The V gene lost 4 bases and the J gene lost 0 bases, with 10 bases spanning the gap. The CDR3 loop spans 15 amino acids. CDR3 protein: CASSNGQTTNEKLFF. The CDR3 DNA reads TGTGCCAGCAGCAACGGACAGACAACTAATGAAAAACTGTTTTTT.